This T cell receptor beta chain came from a study of blood T cell repertoires in COVID-19. As for the study in general: Sources were T cells, B-cell-depleted T cells, or PBMCs; the material itself was cDNA or gDNA.

Libraries were prepared by immunoSEQ multiplex PCR; TCRdb keeps only in-frame clonotypes and omits some of them. The table shows fewer than 300,000 clones, with about nine tenths occurring only once. The germline CDR1 and CDR2 sequences are ENHRY and SYGVKD. The CDR3 length is 15 residues. Trimming took off 0 bases at V and 6 bases at J, with 14 bases between the two ends. The TCR sequence derives from a man in his forties who had recovered from COVID-19. Sequenced sample: peripheral blood. The rearrangement joins TRBV10-3 to TRBJ1-1; the D gene is possibly TRBD1 (6 bases). CDR3 loop: CAISESIGGLSEAFF. CDR3 bases: TGTGCCATCAGTGAGTCGATCGGGGGGCTTTCTGAAGCTTTCTTT.